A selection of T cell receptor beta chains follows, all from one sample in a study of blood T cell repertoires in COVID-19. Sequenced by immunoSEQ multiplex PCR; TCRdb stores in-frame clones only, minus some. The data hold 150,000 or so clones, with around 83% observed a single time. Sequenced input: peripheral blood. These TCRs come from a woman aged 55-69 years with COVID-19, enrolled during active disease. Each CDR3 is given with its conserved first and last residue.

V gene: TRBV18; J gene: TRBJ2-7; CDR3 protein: CASSRTSGRGEQYF
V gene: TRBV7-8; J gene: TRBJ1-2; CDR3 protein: CASSSNGGQGRGGYTF
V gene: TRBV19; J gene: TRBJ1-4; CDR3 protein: CASTFLGRDEKLFF
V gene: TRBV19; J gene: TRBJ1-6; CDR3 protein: CASSPRTGPGILNSPLHF
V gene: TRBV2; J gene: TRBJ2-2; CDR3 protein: CASSASGGASTGELFF
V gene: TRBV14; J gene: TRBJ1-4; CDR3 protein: CASSQVAGQGFLTNEKLFF
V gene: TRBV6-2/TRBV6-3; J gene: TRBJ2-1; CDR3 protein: CASSRVGGGAYNEQFF
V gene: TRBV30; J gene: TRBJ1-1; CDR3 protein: CAWSEAGHTEAFF
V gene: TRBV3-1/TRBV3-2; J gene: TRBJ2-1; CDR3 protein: CASSHPATGTVSYNEQFF
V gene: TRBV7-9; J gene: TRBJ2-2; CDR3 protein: CASSFSDRNTGELFF
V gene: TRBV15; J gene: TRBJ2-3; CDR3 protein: CATSRDPGRTDTQYF
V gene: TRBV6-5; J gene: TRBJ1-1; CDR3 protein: CASSSSRGVLPEAFF
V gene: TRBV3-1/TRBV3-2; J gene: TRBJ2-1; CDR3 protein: CASSQDVLPVNEQFF
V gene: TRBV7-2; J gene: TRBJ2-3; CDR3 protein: CASRLQGENTDTQYF
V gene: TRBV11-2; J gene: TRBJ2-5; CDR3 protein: CASTLDSFHKETQYF
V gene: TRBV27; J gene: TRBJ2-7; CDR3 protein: CASSLLGGGYEQYF
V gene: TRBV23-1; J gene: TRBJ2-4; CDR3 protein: CASSQRDRGTGAKNIQYF
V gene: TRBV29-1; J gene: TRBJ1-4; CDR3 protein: CSWGGSNRVSVAYVKANEKLFF
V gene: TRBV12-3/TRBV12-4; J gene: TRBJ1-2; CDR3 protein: CASSPPQGGYTF
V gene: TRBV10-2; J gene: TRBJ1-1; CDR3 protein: CASSELRTGIMNTEAFF
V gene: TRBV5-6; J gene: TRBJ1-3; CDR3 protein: CASQSWGTAAVSGNTIYF
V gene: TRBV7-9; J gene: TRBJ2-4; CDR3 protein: CASSLRGTLNTKNIQYF
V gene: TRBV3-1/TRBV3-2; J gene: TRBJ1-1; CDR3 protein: CASSRRGTSRDTEAFF
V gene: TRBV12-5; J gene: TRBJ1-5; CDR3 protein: CASVPGGGRQPQHF
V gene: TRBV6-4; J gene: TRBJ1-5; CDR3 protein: CASSEAAAQPQHF
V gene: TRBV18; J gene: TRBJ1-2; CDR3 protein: CASSSDSATNYGYTF
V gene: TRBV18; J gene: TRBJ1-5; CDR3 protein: CASSPRQVQGQPQHF
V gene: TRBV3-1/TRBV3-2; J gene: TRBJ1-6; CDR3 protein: CASSQAPGQPNSPLHF
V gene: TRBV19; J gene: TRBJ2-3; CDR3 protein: CASSIAGTGGLEDTQYF
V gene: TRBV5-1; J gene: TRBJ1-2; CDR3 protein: CASRSQGSGYGYTF
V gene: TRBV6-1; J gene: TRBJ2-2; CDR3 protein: CASSVTTSGGTGELFF
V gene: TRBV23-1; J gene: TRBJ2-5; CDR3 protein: CASSRAIPDCVQETQYF
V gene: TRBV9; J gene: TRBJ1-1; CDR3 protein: CASSPTRWGNTEAFF
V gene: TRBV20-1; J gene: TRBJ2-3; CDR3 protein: CSASGFRSGRSTDTQYF
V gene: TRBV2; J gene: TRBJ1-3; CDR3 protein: CASRIGTEGNTIYF
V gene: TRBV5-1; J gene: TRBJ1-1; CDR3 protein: CASSRGVGTEAFF
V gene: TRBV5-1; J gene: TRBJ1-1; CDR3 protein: CASSESPGQMNTEAFF
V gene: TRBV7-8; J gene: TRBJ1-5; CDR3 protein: CASSLVRQPQHF
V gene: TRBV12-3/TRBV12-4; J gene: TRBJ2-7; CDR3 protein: CASSRRGYEQYF
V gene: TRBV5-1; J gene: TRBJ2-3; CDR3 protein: CASRFSGGETDTQYF
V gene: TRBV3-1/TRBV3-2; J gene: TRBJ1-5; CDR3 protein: CASSQDTALAGNQPQHF
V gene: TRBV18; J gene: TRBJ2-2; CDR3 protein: CASSLRDRSDTGELFF
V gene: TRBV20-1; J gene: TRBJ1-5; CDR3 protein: CSASGDTVGHQPQHF
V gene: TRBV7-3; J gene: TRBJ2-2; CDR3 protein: CASSLISLAGGPDGELFF
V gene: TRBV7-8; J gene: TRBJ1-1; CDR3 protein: CASSGLLGARATEAFF
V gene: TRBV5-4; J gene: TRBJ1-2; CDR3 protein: CASSLRTGGGYGYTF
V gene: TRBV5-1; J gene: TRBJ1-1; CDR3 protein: CASSLAVAVPEAFF
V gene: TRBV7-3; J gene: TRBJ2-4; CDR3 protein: CASSLQAGIAKNIQYF
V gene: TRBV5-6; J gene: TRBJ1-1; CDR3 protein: CASSLDRGRVNTEAFF
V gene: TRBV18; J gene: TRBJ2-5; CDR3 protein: CASSPDRLGRETQYF
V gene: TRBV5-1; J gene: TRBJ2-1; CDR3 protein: CASSFTGTNYNEQFF
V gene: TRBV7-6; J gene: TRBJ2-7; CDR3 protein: CASSPLGAWGSYEQYF
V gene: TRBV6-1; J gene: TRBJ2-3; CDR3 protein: CASSENGASGGRTDTQYF
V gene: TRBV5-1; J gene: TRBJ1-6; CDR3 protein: CASSLGTSNNSPLHF
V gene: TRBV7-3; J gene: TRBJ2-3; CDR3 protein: CASSPQFSTDTQYF
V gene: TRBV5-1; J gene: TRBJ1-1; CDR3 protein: CASSLQVGGTEAFF
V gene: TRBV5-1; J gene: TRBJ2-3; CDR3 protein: CASSLAGLGGDTQYF
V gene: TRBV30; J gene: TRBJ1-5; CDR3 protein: CAWSKRGQGGNQPQHF
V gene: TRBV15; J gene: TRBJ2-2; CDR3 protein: CATSGGSAGELFF